The 15 T cell receptor beta chains given below trace back to one sample, sequenced in a study of blood T cell repertoires in COVID-19. Sequencing was performed with immunoSEQ multiplex PCR; in TCRdb, only in-frame clones are kept and a portion is missing. The sample contains 100,000 or so clones, 87% of which appear only once. Sequencing input: peripheral blood. These TCRs come from a woman in her 30s with acute or convalescent COVID-19.

This clone was counted a few times. The genes are TRBV7-9 and TRBJ1-5; maybe TRBD1 (6 bases). Trimming shortened V by 4 bases and J by 3 bases, and 13 bases separated the two germline ends. This CDR3 has 15 residues. Germline V gene sequence: CDR1 SEHNR, CDR2 FQNEAQ (reference sequence). The CDR3 loop is CASSSGGGLNQPQHF. In nucleotides, the CDR3 is TGTGCCAGCAGCTCTGGCGGGGGGCTCAATCAGCCCCAGCATTTT.

The chain has TRBV19 and TRBJ1-2; D gene unclear. The V and J ends lost 5 bases and 2 bases respectively, with 12 bases between them. The length of the CDR3 is 14 residues. Germline V CDR1 and CDR2: LNHDA, SQIVND (reference sequence). Here the CDR3 reads CASSSNRENYGYTF. Here the CDR3 DNA reads TGTGCCAGTAGTTCCAACCGGGAGAACTATGGCTACACCTTC.

This sequence joins TRBV29-1 and TRBJ2-7, with D tentatively TRBD1 or TRBD2 (6 bases each). This CDR3 has 10 amino acids. CDR1 is SQVTM and CDR2 is ANQGSEA in the germline V gene. The V end was cut by 4 bases, the J end by 10 bases, with 11 bases between. CDR3 nucleotide sequence: TGCAGCGTTGGAGAGGGGGGTCAGTACTTC. This encodes CSVGEGGQYF.

The gene calls are TRBV15 and TRBJ2-1; tentatively, D is TRBD1 (6 bases). The CDR3 extends over 13 amino acids. V shed 1 base and J shed 10 bases, with 11 bases lying between them. CDR1 is LNHNV, CDR2 YYDKDF, per germline (reference sequence). DNA of the CDR3: TGTGCCACCAGCAGAGTGGGGGCATCCGAGCAGTTCTTC. Translation gives CATSRVGASEQFF.

The chain has TRBV5-8 and TRBJ1-5; no definite D call. Germline CDR1 reads SGHTS; CDR2 reads YDEGEE. V lost 2 bases and J lost 4, with 7 bases in between. The CDR3 totals 13 residues. In nucleotides, the CDR3 is TGTGCCAGCAGCTTCACGGGAAATCAGCCCCAGCATTTT. Translated: CASSFTGNQPQHF. Filled out from reference TRBV5-8 and TRBJ1-5, the complete variable domain reads EAGVTQSPTHLIKTRGQQATLRCSPISGHTSVYWYQQALGLGLQFLLWYDEGEERNRGNFPPRFSGRQFPNYSSELNVNALELEDSALYLCASSFTGNQPQHFGDGTRLSIL.

This chain uses TRBV2 with TRBJ2-7, with a tentative D call TRBD1 (6 bases). Trimming left V 4 bases short and J 6 bases short, with 13 bases between. CDR3 size: 13 residues. Germline lookup yields CDR1 SNHLY and CDR2 FYNNEI. The CDR3: CASSADRSGEQYF. The CDR3 DNA reads as TGTGCCAGCAGTGCTGACAGGAGTGGCGAGCAGTACTTC.

The chain employs TRBV12-3 or TRBV12-4 and TRBJ1-1; 12 bases match TRBD1. The CDR3 spans 13 residues. The ends lost 7 bases at V and 9 bases at J; junction bases unmatched: 6. CDR3 in DNA: TGTGCCAGCACTGAGGGACAGGGGGCCAAAGCTTTCTTT. Its translation is CASTEGQGAKAFF.

A single count supports this clone. The chain is built from TRBV11-2 and TRBJ2-1; a weak D match, TRBD1 (5 bases). Trimming removed 5 bases at V and 9 bases at J, with 23 bases between. This CDR3 is 16 amino acids long. CDR1 SGHAT and CDR2 FQNNGV come from the germline V gene. The CDR3 loop reads CASSLWGDPRPSEQFF. The CDR3 nucleotides are TGTGCCAGCAGCCTCTGGGGCGACCCTCGACCTTCTGAGCAGTTCTTC.

J is TRBJ2-7 and V is TRBV5-6, with 9 nucleotides matching TRBD1. With V trimmed by 3 bases and J by 3 bases, 4 bases remained unmatched. From germline, CDR1 is SGHDT and CDR2 YYEEEE. The CDR3 consists of 14 residues. CDR3 bases: TGTGCCAGCAGCTGGGCGGGACAGGGCTACGAGCAGTACTTC. This sequence encodes CASSWAGQGYEQYF. The variable domain in full, completed from reference TRBV5-6 and TRBJ2-7, reads DAGVTQSPTHLIKTRGQQVTLRCSPKSGHDTVSWYQQALGQGPQFIFQYYEEEERQRGNFPDRFSGHQFPNYSSELNVNALLLGDSALYLCASSWAGQGYEQYFGPGTRLTVT.

The chain carries TRBV28 and TRBJ1-5; unclear D gene. The V gene's germline CDR1 is MDHEN and CDR2 SYDVKM. The CDR3 length is 12 residues. The V gene lost 10 bases and the J gene lost 4 bases, with 11 bases spanning the gap. Here the CDR3 DNA reads TGTGCCACCACTTTATTAAATCAGCCCCAGCATTTT. It yields the protein CATTLLNQPQHF.

This clone was observed a handful of times. The same CDR3 arises from other DNA sequences in this sample as well. This sequence joins TRBV27 and TRBJ1-5; 9 bases map to TRBD1. There are 14 residues in the CDR3. J gave up 2 bases and V 6 bases, and 2 bases lay outside the gene matches. CDR1 and CDR2 from the germline V gene are MNHEY and SMNVEV (reference sequence). The CDR3 spells CASSRDRGNQPQHF. The CDR3 bases are TGTGCCAGCAGCCGGGACAGGGGCAATCAGCCCCAGCATTTT.

This clone rates as medium-sized. The sample holds other DNA sequences that translate to the same CDR3. The chain recombines TRBV5-6 with TRBJ1-4, with no clear D. The CDR3 is made up of 14 amino acids. Germline CDR1 reads SGHDT; CDR2 reads YYEEEE. With 4 bases removed from V and 0 bases from J, the gap between germline ends came to 7 bases. The CDR3 here is CASSLIATNEKLFF. In DNA form, the CDR3 reads TGTGCCAGCAGCCTTATCGCAACTAATGAAAAACTGTTTTTT.

This clone was seen only once. This chain joins TRBV6-5 and TRBJ1-6; possibly TRBD1 for D (5 bases). V lost 6 bases to trimming and J lost 14 bases, with 23 bases between them. Germline V gives CDR1 MNHEY, CDR2 SVGAGI. The CDR3 sequence is 15 residues long. The CDR3 region has the DNA TGTGCCAGCAGCCGACTCGCCGCAGCAGGGCCGGCCCTCCACTTT. Residues: CASSRLAAAGPALHF.

The rearrangement uses TRBV5-1 and TRBJ2-6, with D tentatively TRBD1 (5 bases). The CDR3 runs to 17 residues. V was cut by 8 bases and J by 2 bases, with 20 bases left in between. Germline V gene data show CDR1 as SGHRS and CDR2 as YFSETQ. The CDR3 nucleotides read TGCGCCAGTCAGGGTTCCCTGGTGGGTGCTGGGGCCAACGTCCTGACTTTC. Translating it yields CASQGSLVGAGANVLTF.

The V and J genes are TRBV5-1 and TRBJ1-1, with a weak D call TRBD1 (6 bases). The V and J ends lost 0 bases and 1 base respectively, with 13 bases between them. The CDR3 runs to 16 residues. Germline CDR1 and CDR2: SGHRS and YFSETQ. The CDR3 DNA sequence: TGCGCCAGCAGCTTGGAGGCGGGGGCCTGGAACACTGAAGCTTTCTTT. Translated, it gives CASSLEAGAWNTEAFF.